These 14 T cell receptor beta chains were all obtained from the same sample, sequenced in a study of T cell responses to AZD1222 COVID-19 vaccine. Sequencing was performed with immunoSEQ multiplex PCR; in TCRdb, only in-frame clones are kept and a portion is missing. The sample carries some 100,000 clones, 75% to 90% recorded once. Sample: peripheral blood, taken 28 days after the second AZD1222 dose. These receptors originate from an adult who received the AZD1222 COVID-19 vaccine.

The DNA for the CDR3 is TGTGCCAGCAGTGGTACAGGGTTGCGTCAGCCCCAGCATTTT. Translation: CASSGTGLRQPQHF. The chain carries TRBV2 and TRBJ1-5, with TRBD1 as a possible D gene (6 bases). Germline V gene sequence: CDR1 SNHLY, CDR2 FYNNEI. Trimming removed 4 bases at V and 6 bases at J, with 13 bases between. This CDR3 spans 14 amino acids.

The V call is TRBV19, the J call TRBJ2-1; D assignment may be TRBD1 or TRBD2 (5 bases each). V lost 1 base to trimming and J lost 7 bases, with 14 bases between them. The CDR3 sequence is 15 residues long. The germline V gene has CDR1 LNHDA and CDR2 SQIVND (reference sequence). The CDR3: CASSIGYGTRNEQFF. The DNA for the CDR3 is TGTGCCAGTAGTATAGGTTACGGGACCCGAAATGAGCAGTTCTTC. Together with reference TRBV19 and TRBJ2-1, the CDR3 gives the full variable domain: DGGITQSPKYLFRKEGQNVTLSCEQNLNHDAMYWYRQDPGQGLRLIYYSQIVNDFQKGDIAEGYSVSREKKESFPLTVTSAQKNPTAFYLCASSIGYGTRNEQFFGPGTRLTVL.

This chain uses TRBV4-2 with TRBJ2-3; D call uncertain. Trimming cost V 0 bases and J 5 bases, with 6 bases left between them. The CDR3 spans 13 residues. Per the germline V gene, CDR1 is LGHNA and CDR2 is YNFKEQ. CDR3 region: CASSQDFKDTQYF. CDR3 nucleotides: TGTGCCAGCAGCCAAGATTTTAAAGATACGCAGTATTTT.

This clone was recorded only once. The V call is TRBV7-9, the J call TRBJ2-7; 10 bases line up with TRBD1. The CDR3 covers 17 residues. Germline loops: CDR1 SEHNR, CDR2 FQNEAQ (reference sequence). The J segment lost 3 bases and the V segment lost 4 bases, leaving 12 bases of the junction unmatched. CDR3 loop: CASSSGRSTGGGYEQYF. CDR3 DNA sequence: TGTGCCAGCAGCTCGGGTCGATCGACAGGGGGCGGCTACGAGCAGTACTTC.

The chain has TRBV3-1 (or the pseudogene TRBV3-2) and TRBJ2-2; D remains ambiguous. The CDR3 covers 13 residues. Germline lookup yields CDR1 LGHDT and CDR2 YNNKEL (reference sequence). The V end was cut by 1 base, the J end by 5 bases, with 5 bases between. CDR3 sequence reads: CASSQGETGELFF. CDR3 sequence (DNA): TGTGCCAGCAGCCAAGGAGAGACCGGGGAGCTGTTTTTT.

The rearrangement joins TRBV3-1 (or the pseudogene TRBV3-2) to TRBJ1-5, with 9 bases that match TRBD1. The CDR3 length is 16 residues. V gave up 4 bases and J gave up 0 bases; unmatched junction bases: 4. CDR1 is LGHDT, CDR2 YNNKEL, per germline (reference sequence). The CDR3 DNA is TGTGCCAGCAGCCCGGGGACAGGGCGTAGCAATCAGCCCCAGCATTTT. Translating it yields CASSPGTGRSNQPQHF.

This sequence joins TRBV7-2 and TRBJ2-7, with TRBD1 matching over 8 bases. Germline CDR1 reads SGHTA; CDR2 reads FQGNSA. The CDR3 has 14 residues. V lost 5 bases to trimming and J lost 6 bases; unmatched junction nucleotides: 9. The CDR3 sequence is CASSAQRTGGEQYF. CDR3 nucleotide sequence: TGTGCCAGCAGCGCACAAAGAACAGGGGGCGAGCAGTACTTC.

This clone was seen a single time. DNA of the CDR3: TGTGCCAGCAGCCAACAGATTCCGTATGGCTACACCTTC. Protein sequence: CASSQQIPYGYTF. The J gene is TRBJ1-2, the V gene TRBV7-2; D uncertain. This CDR3 contains 13 residues. Looked up from germline, CDR1 is SGHTA and CDR2 is FQGNSA. V dropped 5 bases and J dropped 5 bases, with 12 bases sitting between them.

The chain joins TRBV5-1 to TRBJ2-7, with 7 bases fitting TRBD1. With 4 bases clipped from V and 6 bases from J, the junction kept 10 bases outside the gene matches. The CDR3 covers 14 residues. The V gene's germline CDR1 is SGHRS and CDR2 YFSETQ. In nucleotides, the CDR3 is TGCGCCAGCAGCAAAAGGACAGGATCCGCCGAGCAGTACTTC. Translating gives CASSKRTGSAEQYF.

CDR3 nucleotides: TGTGCCAGCAGCTTCGGACTAGGAAACACAGATACGCAGTATTTT. It codes for CASSFGLGNTDTQYF. The V gene is TRBV7-3, the J gene TRBJ2-3, with 7 bases that match TRBD2. This CDR3 comprises 15 residues. Per the germline V gene, CDR1 is SGHTA and CDR2 is FQGTGA. J lost 2 bases, V lost 3 bases, and 5 bases had no gene match.

The chain has TRBV18 and TRBJ1-1; 11 positions agree with TRBD1. Trimming cost V 2 bases and J 2 bases; bases outside gene matches: 10. Germline assignment: CDR1 KGHSH and CDR2 LQKENI. This CDR3 region has 18 residues. CDR3 coding DNA: TGTGCCAGCTCACCAACGGGACAGGGGGTAAAGGAAAACACTGAAGCTTTCTTT. Protein sequence: CASSPTGQGVKENTEAFF. Variable domain in full (rest from reference TRBV18 and TRBJ1-1): NAGVMQNPRHLVRRRGQEARLRCSPMKGHSHVYWYRQLPEEGLKFMVYLQKENIIDESGMPKERFSAEFPKEGPSILRIQQVVRGDSAAYFCASSPTGQGVKENTEAFFGQGTRLTVV.

The chain joins TRBV30 to TRBJ1-1; D remains unclear. Germline V gives CDR1 GTSNPN, CDR2 SVGIG (reference sequence). The CDR3 length is 13 residues. Trimming took 0 bases from V and 7 from J, leaving 12 bases between them. The CDR3 loop reads CAWSVPDYDEAFF. CDR3 sequence (DNA): TGTGCCTGGAGTGTGCCAGACTATGATGAAGCTTTCTTT.

This chain links TRBV5-1 with TRBJ1-6, with TRBD1 matching 9 bases. V was pared by 5 bases and J by 9 bases, with 6 bases of the junction left unmatched. The CDR3 loop spans 14 amino acids. Germline CDR1 is SGHRS and CDR2 is YFSETQ. CDR3 loop: CASSSGTGISPLHF. CDR3 nucleotide sequence: TGCGCCAGCAGTTCCGGGACAGGGATTTCACCCCTCCACTTT.

This clone was counted a single time. The rearrangement uses TRBV27 and TRBJ1-4; 9 bases agree with TRBD1. Trimming at V came to 6 bases and at J to 10 bases, leaving 6 bases not matched to a gene. The CDR3 length is 13 residues. Germline V lookup: CDR1 MNHEY, CDR2 SMNVEV (reference sequence). The CDR3 loop reads CASSGTGFRKLFF. Here the CDR3 DNA reads TGTGCCAGCAGCGGGACAGGGTTTCGAAAACTGTTTTTT.